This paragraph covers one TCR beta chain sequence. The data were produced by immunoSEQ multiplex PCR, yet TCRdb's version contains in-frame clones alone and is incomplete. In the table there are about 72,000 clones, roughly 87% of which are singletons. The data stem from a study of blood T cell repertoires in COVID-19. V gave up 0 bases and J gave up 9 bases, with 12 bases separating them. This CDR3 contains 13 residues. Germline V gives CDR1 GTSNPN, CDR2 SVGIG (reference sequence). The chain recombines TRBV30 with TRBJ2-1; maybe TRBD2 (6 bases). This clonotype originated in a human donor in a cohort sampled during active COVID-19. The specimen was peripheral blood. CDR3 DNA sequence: TGTGCCTGGAGTGTAACAGCGGGCGTTGAGCAGTTCTTC. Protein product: CAWSVTAGVEQFF. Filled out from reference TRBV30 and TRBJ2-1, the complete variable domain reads SQTIHQWPATLVQPVGSPLSLECTVEGTSNPNLYWYRQAAGRGLQLLFYSVGIGQISSEVPQNLSASRPQDRQFILSSKKLLLSDSGFYLCAWSVTAGVEQFFGPGTRLTVL.